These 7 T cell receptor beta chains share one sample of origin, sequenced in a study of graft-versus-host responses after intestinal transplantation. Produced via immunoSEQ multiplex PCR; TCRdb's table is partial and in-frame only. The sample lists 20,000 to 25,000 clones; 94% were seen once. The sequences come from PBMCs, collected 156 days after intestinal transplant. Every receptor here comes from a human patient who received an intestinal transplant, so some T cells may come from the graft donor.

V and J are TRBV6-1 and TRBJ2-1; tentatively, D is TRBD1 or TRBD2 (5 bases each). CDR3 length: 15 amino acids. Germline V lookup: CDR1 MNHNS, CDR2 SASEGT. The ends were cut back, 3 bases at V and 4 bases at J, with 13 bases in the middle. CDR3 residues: CASSETTGAYNEQFF. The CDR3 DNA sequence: TGTGCCAGCAGTGAGACAACCGGGGCATACAATGAGCAGTTCTTC.

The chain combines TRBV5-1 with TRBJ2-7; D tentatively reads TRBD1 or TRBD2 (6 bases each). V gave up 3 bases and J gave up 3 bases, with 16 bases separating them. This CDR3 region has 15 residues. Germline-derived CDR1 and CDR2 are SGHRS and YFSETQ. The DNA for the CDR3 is TGCGCCAGCAGCTGGGGGGCCTCCGGGAACTACGAGCAGTACTTC. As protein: CASSWGASGNYEQYF.

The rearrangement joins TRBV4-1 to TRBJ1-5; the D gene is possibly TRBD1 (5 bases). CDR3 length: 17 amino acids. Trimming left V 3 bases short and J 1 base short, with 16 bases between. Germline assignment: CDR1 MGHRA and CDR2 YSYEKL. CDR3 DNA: TGCGCCAGCAGCCAGGGGGTAGGCCTTGTAAGCAATCAGCCCCAGCATTTT. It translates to CASSQGVGLVSNQPQHF.

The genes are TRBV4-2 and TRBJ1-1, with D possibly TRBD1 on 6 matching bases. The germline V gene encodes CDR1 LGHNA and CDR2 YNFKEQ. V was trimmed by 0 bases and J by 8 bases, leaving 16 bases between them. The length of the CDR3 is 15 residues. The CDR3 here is CASSQEYRAMTEAFF. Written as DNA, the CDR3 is TGTGCCAGCAGCCAAGAGTACAGGGCTATGACGGAAGCTTTCTTT.

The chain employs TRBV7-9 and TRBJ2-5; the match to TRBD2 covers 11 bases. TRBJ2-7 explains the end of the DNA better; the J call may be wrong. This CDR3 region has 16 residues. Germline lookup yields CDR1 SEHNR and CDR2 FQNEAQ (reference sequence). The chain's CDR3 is CASRPELAGAPYEQYF. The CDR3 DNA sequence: TGTGCCAGCAGACCCGAACTAGCGGGGGCCCCCTACGAGCAGTACTTC.

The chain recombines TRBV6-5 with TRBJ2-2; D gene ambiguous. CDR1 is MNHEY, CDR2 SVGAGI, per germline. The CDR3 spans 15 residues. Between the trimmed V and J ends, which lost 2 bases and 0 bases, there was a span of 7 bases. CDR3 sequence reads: CASSYDVANTGELFF. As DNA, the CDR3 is TGTGCCAGCAGTTACGACGTAGCGAACACCGGGGAGCTGTTTTTT.

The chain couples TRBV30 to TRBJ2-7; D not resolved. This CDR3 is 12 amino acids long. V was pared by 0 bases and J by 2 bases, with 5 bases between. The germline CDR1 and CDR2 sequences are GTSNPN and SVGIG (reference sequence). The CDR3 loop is CAWSVLPYEQYF. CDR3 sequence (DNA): TGTGCCTGGAGTGTACTCCCCTACGAGCAGTACTTC. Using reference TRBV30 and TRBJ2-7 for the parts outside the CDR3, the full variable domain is SQTIHQWPATLVQPVGSPLSLECTVEGTSNPNLYWYRQAAGRGLQLLFYSVGIGQISSEVPQNLSASRPQDRQFILSSKKLLLSDSGFYLCAWSVLPYEQYFGPGTRLTVT.